Listed here are 20 T cell receptor beta chains from one sample, sequenced in a study of OX40 agonist ivuxolimab in advanced cancers. Generated by immunoSEQ multiplex PCR, the TCRdb table keeps only in-frame clones and is missing some. The profile shows about 50,000 clones, approximately 93% of them singletons. The sequencing used CD4+ or CD8+ T cells sorted from blood, collected in a trial of the OX40 agonist ivuxolimab. The source of these receptors is an adult with an advanced solid tumor such as melanoma, head and neck, liver or kidney cancer.

This chain uses TRBV23-1 with TRBJ1-4; 8 bases are a match to TRBD1. TRBV23-1 belongs to the ORF category, with a function that is uncertain. This CDR3 is 15 amino acids long. Unmatched junction bases numbered 4, after V lost 4 bases and J lost 3 bases. The CDR3 is CASSRPGQANEKLFF. CDR3 nucleotides: TGCGCCAGCAGTCGCCCGGGACAGGCTAATGAAAAACTGTTTTTT.

The J gene is TRBJ1-1, the V gene TRBV7-2; D remains unclear. This CDR3 is built from 15 residues. V lost 3 bases, J lost 4 bases, and 15 bases lay in between. CDR1 SGHTA and CDR2 FQGNSA come from the germline V gene. In nucleotides, the CDR3 is TGTGCCAGCAGCTTTTCGGTCGCAGGAGGCACTGAAGCTTTCTTT. Residues: CASSFSVAGGTEAFF.

The CDR3: CASSLVADGNTIYF. The CDR3 DNA sequence: TGTGCCAGCAGCTTGGTGGCAGATGGAAACACCATATATTTT. The rearrangement links TRBV5-6 to TRBJ1-3; no firm D call. With 0 bases removed from V and 3 bases from J, the gap between germline ends came to 7 bases. CDR1 is SGHDT, CDR2 YYEEEE, per germline. The CDR3 is 14 amino acids.

This clone was observed a single time. CDR3 sequence reads: CASSIVRGSYNEQFF. The CDR3 DNA reads as TGTGCCAGTAGTATAGTTCGAGGATCCTACAATGAGCAGTTCTTC. The chain uses TRBV19 and TRBJ2-1; D gene ambiguous. Germline V lookup: CDR1 LNHDA, CDR2 SQIVND (reference sequence). Trimming took off 1 base at V and 1 base at J, with 8 bases between the two ends. There are 15 residues in the CDR3.

The V gene is TRBV7-9, the J gene TRBJ2-7; the match to TRBD2 covers 8 bases. Germline assignment: CDR1 SEHNR and CDR2 FQNEAQ (reference sequence). The CDR3 loop spans 13 amino acids. Trimming cost V 6 bases and J 4 bases; bases outside gene matches: 5. In nucleotides, the CDR3 is TGTGCCAGCAGTAAAAGCGGGAGATACGAGCAGTACTTC. Its translation is CASSKSGRYEQYF. The variable domain in full, with the rest retrieved from reference TRBV7-9 and TRBJ2-7, is DTGVSQNPRHKITKRGQNVTFRCDPISEHNRLYWYRQTLGQGPEFLTYFQNEAQLEKSRLLSDRFSAERPKGSFSTLEIQRTEQGDSAMYLCASSKSGRYEQYFGPGTRLTVT.

This chain connects TRBV9 to TRBJ2-7; 7 bases are a match to TRBD2. From germline, CDR1 is SGDLS and CDR2 YYNGEE. After removal of 1 base from V and 1 base from J, the junction contained 5 bases not matched to a gene. The CDR3 runs to 15 residues. CDR3 nucleotides: TGTGCCAGCAGCGTACTAGCGGATCCGTCCTACGAGCAGTACTTC. It specifies CASSVLADPSYEQYF.

This clone was counted a few times. This chain joins TRBV11-1 and TRBJ2-7; D not resolved. The CDR3 spans 13 residues. CDR1 and CDR2 from the germline V gene are SGHAT and FQDESV (reference sequence). Trimming removed 6 bases at V and 3 bases at J, with 12 bases between. The CDR3 spells CASSLRWDYEQYF. The CDR3 DNA follows: TGTGCCAGCAGTCTCCGGTGGGACTACGAGCAGTACTTC.

This clone has only a few counts. This chain joins TRBV28 and TRBJ2-7; D could derive from TRBD1 or TRBD2 (6 bases each). V was clipped by 1 base and J by 4 bases, with 14 bases between them. Per germline, CDR1 MDHEN and CDR2 SYDVKM. This CDR3 has 15 residues. The CDR3 DNA sequence: TGTGCCAGCAGTTTATTAGGGGGGCTATGGTACGAGCAGTACTTC. Residues: CASSLLGGLWYEQYF.

The rearrangement links TRBV15 to TRBJ1-5, with D tentatively TRBD1 (5 bases). Germline CDR1 LNHNV, CDR2 YYDKDF (reference sequence). With 9 bases removed from V and 3 bases from J, the gap between germline ends came to 12 bases. This CDR3 has 13 residues. CDR3 bases: TGTGCCACGCAGGGCGAGACCAATCAGCCCCAGCATTTT. It specifies CATQGETNQPQHF.

This chain connects TRBV19 to TRBJ2-7; no clear D gene. The CDR3 consists of 13 residues. Germline lookup yields CDR1 LNHDA and CDR2 SQIVND (reference sequence). V was pared by 2 bases and J by 3 bases, with 8 bases between. CDR3 amino acids: CASSINILYEQYF. CDR3 nucleotides: TGTGCCAGTAGTATAAACATTCTCTACGAGCAGTACTTC.

The rearrangement links TRBV28 to TRBJ2-7; the match to TRBD2 covers 12 bases. V dropped 5 bases and J dropped 3; count of bases not matched to a gene: 5. CDR3 length: 15 residues. The V gene's germline CDR1 is MDHEN and CDR2 SYDVKM. The chain's CDR3 is CASSLGLAGNYEQYF. CDR3 DNA: TGTGCCAGCAGTCTAGGACTAGCGGGGAACTACGAGCAGTACTTC.

V usage is TRBV9 and J usage is TRBJ2-3, with TRBD2 identical over 9 bases. This CDR3 has 13 amino acids. The germline V gene has CDR1 SGDLS and CDR2 YYNGEE. J was trimmed by 3 bases and V by 7 bases; bases with no gene match: 3. The DNA for the CDR3 is TGTGCCAGCGGACTAGCGAGAACAGATACGCAGTATTTT. Protein product: CASGLARTDTQYF.

This clone has only one observation. The chain links TRBV27 to TRBJ2-7; D uncertain. Germline-derived CDR1 and CDR2 are MNHEY and SMNVEV (reference sequence). Trimming removed 2 bases at V and 0 bases at J, with 8 bases between. The length of the CDR3 is 14 residues. CDR3 in DNA: TGTGCCAGCAGTTTAGATATTAACTCCTACGAGCAGTACTTC. Its translation is CASSLDINSYEQYF.

The V call is TRBV7-8, the J call TRBJ2-4; D not certain. V was clipped by 5 bases and J by 8 bases, with 13 bases between them. The CDR3 is 13 amino acids. Germline CDR1 and CDR2: SGHVS and FQNEAQ. CDR3 DNA: TGTGCCAGCAGCCGTTCGTCGTGGGACATTCAGTACTTC. This encodes CASSRSSWDIQYF.

The CDR3 reads CASSLVSGEVNEQYF. The CDR3 DNA follows: TGCGCCAGCAGCTTGGTTTCAGGGGAAGTAAACGAGCAGTACTTC. The chain employs TRBV5-1 and TRBJ2-7; tentatively, D is TRBD1 (6 bases). This CDR3 region has 15 residues. V was pared by 0 bases and J by 5 bases, with 15 bases between. CDR1 SGHRS and CDR2 YFSETQ come from the germline V gene.

The chain links TRBV19 to TRBJ1-5; TRBD1 might be the D (5 bases). Germline V lookup: CDR1 LNHDA, CDR2 SQIVND (reference sequence). Deletions cut 7 bases from V and 1 base from J, with 8 bases between. This CDR3 region has 13 residues. The CDR3, as DNA: TGTGCCAGTACGACAGCGAGCAATCAGCCCCAGCATTTT. Translation gives CASTTASNQPQHF.

The chain links TRBV28 to TRBJ2-7; TRBD1 is a possible D gene (5 bases). The CDR3 spans 14 residues. V was trimmed by 3 bases and J by 3 bases, leaving 12 bases between them. In germline, CDR1 is MDHEN, CDR2 SYDVKM. The CDR3 here is CASSFQGSRYEQYF. CDR3 bases: TGTGCCAGCAGTTTCCAGGGTTCCCGCTACGAGCAGTACTTC. The whole variable domain, filled in from reference TRBV28 and TRBJ2-7, reads DVKVTQSSRYLVKRTGEKVFLECVQDMDHENMFWYRQDPGLGLRLIYFSYDVKMKEKGDIPEGYSVSREKKERFSLILESASTNQTSMYLCASSFQGSRYEQYFGPGTRLTVT.

The chain joins TRBV10-3 to TRBJ1-1; D remains unclear. Trimming removed 4 bases at V and 1 base at J, with 13 bases between. CDR3 length equals 15 residues. CDR1 ENHRY and CDR2 SYGVKD come from the germline V gene. The CDR3 DNA reads as TGTGCCATCAGTGGTACCTTGCAGGAGAACACTGAAGCTTTCTTT. Translated: CAISGTLQENTEAFF.

This clone appeared once. This chain uses TRBV11-2 with TRBJ2-1; 14 nucleotides match TRBD2. This CDR3 has 16 residues. V dropped 4 bases and J dropped 10; count of bases not matched to a gene: 9. CDR1 and CDR2 from the germline V gene are SGHAT and FQNNGV. The CDR3 protein is CASSWTGTSGSREQFF. CDR3 nucleotides: TGTGCCAGCAGCTGGACCGGGACTAGCGGGAGCAGAGAGCAGTTCTTC.

The gene calls are TRBV2 and TRBJ2-1; D ambiguous. Germline V gene data show CDR1 as SNHLY and CDR2 as FYNNEI. The CDR3 totals 17 residues. V shed 2 bases and J shed 4 bases, with 18 bases lying between them. The chain's CDR3 is CASSERRPDGEYNEQFF. The CDR3 region has the DNA TGTGCCAGCAGTGAAAGGCGTCCGGACGGCGAGTACAATGAGCAGTTCTTC.